The 23 T cell receptor beta chains reported below all come from one sample, sequenced in a study of blood T cell repertoires in COVID-19. TCRdb's table, derived via immunoSEQ multiplex PCR, lists solely in-frame clones and lacks some. In the table there are under 200,000 clones, over 80% of which are singletons. Sequenced sample: peripheral blood. The source is a woman aged 25 to 39 with acute or convalescent COVID-19.

This clone was counted between two and nine times. The genes are TRBV19 and TRBJ1-3, with TRBD1 as a possible D gene (5 bases). The CDR3 runs to 15 residues. Germline loops: CDR1 LNHDA, CDR2 SQIVND (reference sequence). Trimming left V 5 bases short and J 4 bases short, with 15 bases between. DNA for the CDR3: TGTGCCAGTAGTCCCCCCCGACAGTCCGGAAACACCATATATTTT. Amino acid sequence: CASSPPRQSGNTIYF.

The rearrangement links TRBV5-1 to TRBJ1-4, with 9 bases fitting TRBD1. J lost 7 bases, V lost 0 bases, and 10 bases had no gene match. CDR3 length: 17 residues. Germline V gene sequence: CDR1 SGHRS, CDR2 YFSETQ. CDR3 nucleotide sequence: TGCGCCAGCAGCTTGGTTCCGGCCGGGACAGGGATTGAAAAACTGTTTTTT. Protein: CASSLVPAGTGIEKLFF.

The chain recombines TRBV7-2 with TRBJ2-6, with a tentative D call TRBD1 (5 bases). The V gene's germline CDR1 is SGHTA and CDR2 FQGNSA. The V and J ends lost 3 bases and 4 bases respectively, with 13 bases between them. This CDR3 has 16 amino acids. The CDR3 is CASSFPRVTGANVLTF. DNA for the CDR3: TGTGCCAGCAGCTTCCCCAGGGTCACAGGGGCCAACGTCCTGACTTTC.

J is TRBJ2-2 and V is TRBV15, with 9 bases matching TRBD1. J lost 3 bases, V lost 8 bases, and 4 bases had no gene match. The CDR3 is 14 residues long. The V gene's germline CDR1 is LNHNV and CDR2 YYDKDF (reference sequence). The DNA for the CDR3 is TGTGCCACCGGCCGGGACAGGGACACCGGGGAGCTGTTTTTT. Residues: CATGRDRDTGELFF.

V and J are TRBV2 and TRBJ2-7; 9 bases are shared with TRBD1. The CDR3 sequence is 19 residues long. With 3 bases clipped from V and 6 bases from J, the junction kept 21 bases outside the gene matches. CDR1 is SNHLY, CDR2 FYNNEI, per germline. CDR3 DNA: TGTGCCAGCAGTGACAGTATCTTCTTGGGGACAGGGCTTTCTGGCGAGCAGTACTTC. Translation: CASSDSIFLGTGLSGEQYF.

The J gene is TRBJ2-2, the V gene TRBV6-5; TRBD2 might be the D (6 bases). The CDR3 runs 14 residues. The germline V and J ends were trimmed by 6 bases and 6 bases, with 14 bases remaining between them. Germline V CDR1 and CDR2: MNHEY, SVGAGI. CDR3 protein: CASRRPGGAGELFF. CDR3 DNA: TGTGCCAGCAGACGCCCCGGGGGTGCCGGGGAGCTGTTTTTT.

The genes are TRBV27 and TRBJ2-5, with TRBD1 identical over 8 bases. Germline trimming cut 5 bases from V and 2 bases from J; bases unmatched to any gene: 7. Germline V lookup: CDR1 MNHEY, CDR2 SMNVEV (reference sequence). CDR3 length: 15 amino acids. CDR3 bases: TGTGCCAGCAGTACCCGGGACAGGAGACAAGAGACCCAGTACTTC. Protein: CASSTRDRRQETQYF.

This rearrangement joins TRBV30 to TRBJ2-5; tentative D call: TRBD2 (5 bases). Between the trimmed V and J ends, which lost 3 bases and 4 bases, there was a span of 12 bases. Germline values: CDR1 GTSNPN, CDR2 SVGIG (reference sequence). The length of the CDR3 is 13 residues. Here the CDR3 DNA reads TGTGCCTGGAGCTACCGGGGAGCAGAGACCCAGTACTTC. It codes for CAWSYRGAETQYF. The entire variable domain, with the rest obtained from reference TRBV30 and TRBJ2-5, is as follows: SQTIHQWPATLVQPVGSPLSLECTVEGTSNPNLYWYRQAAGRGLQLLFYSVGIGQISSEVPQNLSASRPQDRQFILSSKKLLLSDSGFYLCAWSYRGAETQYFGPGTRLLVL.

The rearrangement joins TRBV9 to TRBJ2-1, with D possibly TRBD2 on 5 matching bases. Trimming left V 2 bases short and J 8 bases short, with 11 bases between. Looked up from germline, CDR1 is SGDLS and CDR2 is YYNGEE. The CDR3 consists of 13 residues. The CDR3 nucleotides are TGTGCCAGCAGCGTCCAGGCCGGGGATGAGCAGTTCTTC. It specifies CASSVQAGDEQFF.

This clone came up a few times. The chain recombines TRBV7-2 with TRBJ2-3; 8 nucleotides align to TRBD2. Trimming cost V 8 bases and J 4 bases; bases outside gene matches: 11. Germline CDR1 reads SGHTA; CDR2 reads FQGNSA. The length of the CDR3 is 15 residues. The CDR3, as DNA: TGTGCCAGCTTAGGGAGCGGGAGTAGGTCAGATACGCAGTATTTT. This translates into CASLGSGSRSDTQYF.

This rearrangement joins TRBV6-5 to TRBJ2-7; 11 bases are a match to TRBD1. Germline trimming cut 5 bases from V and 4 bases from J; bases unmatched to any gene: 4. The CDR3 extends over 14 amino acids. In germline, CDR1 is MNHEY, CDR2 SVGAGI. CDR3 in DNA: TGTGCCAGCAGTAGGACAGGGGGCATTTACGAGCAGTACTTC. Encoded protein: CASSRTGGIYEQYF.

This chain connects TRBV6-1 to TRBJ1-4; 7 bases line up with TRBD1. The V segment lost 0 bases and the J segment 7 bases; nucleotides outside the gene matches: 5. This CDR3 is 15 amino acids long. Germline V gene data show CDR1 as MNHNS and CDR2 as SASEGT. CDR3 nucleotide sequence: TGTGCCAGCAGTGAAGCGCGTACAGGGGTTGAAAAACTGTTTTTT. The encoded protein is CASSEARTGVEKLFF.

The J gene is TRBJ1-4, the V gene TRBV4-2; TRBD1 is a possible D gene (5 bases). CDR1 is LGHNA and CDR2 is YNFKEQ in the germline V gene. CDR3 length: 16 residues. V lost 4 bases and J lost 3, with 15 bases in between. The CDR3 nucleotides are TGTGCCAGCAGCCCCGGGGGGGGGACGGCTAATGAAAAACTGTTTTTT. Its translation: CASSPGGGTANEKLFF.

V is TRBV4-3 and J is TRBJ1-2; the D gene is possibly TRBD1 (5 bases). V lost 0 bases and J 6 bases, leaving 8 bases between the germline ends. The CDR3 has 13 residues. CDR1 and CDR2 from the germline V gene are LGHNA and YSLEER. The CDR3, as DNA: TGCGCCAGCAGCCAAGACTCGGGGGATGGCTACACCTTC. It yields the protein CASSQDSGDGYTF.

The genes are TRBV9 and TRBJ2-7; TRBD1 matches at 10 bases. The CDR3 length is 16 residues. V shed 2 bases and J 3 bases; nucleotides not matched to a gene: 8. Germline V lookup: CDR1 SGDLS, CDR2 YYNGEE. CDR3 sequence (DNA): TGTGCCAGCAGCGTCCAGACCGGGACAGGGGTCTACGAGCAGTACTTC. Residues: CASSVQTGTGVYEQYF. Together with reference TRBV9 and TRBJ2-7, the CDR3 gives the full variable domain: DSGVTQTPKHLITATGQRVTLRCSPRSGDLSVYWYQQSLDQGLQFLIQYYNGEERAKGNILERFSAQQFPDLHSELNLSSLELGDSALYFCASSVQTGTGVYEQYFGPGTRLTVT.

The chain couples TRBV19 to TRBJ2-2; perhaps TRBD1 as D (7 bases). CDR1 LNHDA and CDR2 SQIVND come from the germline V gene (reference sequence). V shed 4 bases and J shed 8 bases, with 20 bases lying between them. The length of the CDR3 is 16 residues. CDR3 loop: CASSTPPDREEGELFF. The CDR3 region has the DNA TGTGCCAGTAGTACCCCCCCAGACAGGGAGGAAGGGGAGCTGTTTTTT.

This chain links TRBV21-1 with TRBJ1-2; TRBD1 is the table's D call, not checked against the DNA. TRBV21-1 is assigned pseudogene status. CDR3 length: 15 residues. This CDR3 is CASSDLTGVVGGYTF. CDR3 DNA sequence: TGTGCCAGCAGCGATCTGACAGGGGTAGTAGGTGGCTACACCTTC.

As to this clone: Different DNA sequences within this sample yield the same CDR3. This chain joins TRBV7-9 and TRBJ2-7; no definite D call. Trimming removed 1 base from V and 2 bases from J, with 3 bases in between. This CDR3 comprises 12 residues. CDR1 and CDR2 (germline): SEHNR, FQNEAQ (reference sequence). CDR3 region: CASSLGTYEQYF. The CDR3 DNA follows: TGTGCCAGCAGCTTAGGTACCTACGAGCAGTACTTC.

The V gene is TRBV10-3, the J gene TRBJ2-7; 10 bases align to TRBD2. From germline, CDR1 is ENHRY and CDR2 SYGVKD. The CDR3 has 14 residues. The V segment lost 4 bases and the J segment 4 bases; nucleotides outside the gene matches: 4. CDR3 loop: CAISAGTSAYEQYF. The CDR3 DNA reads TGTGCCATCAGTGCTGGGACTAGCGCATACGAGCAGTACTTC.

The chain joins TRBV6-4 to TRBJ2-7, with 9 bases lining up with TRBD2. The CDR3 is 13 amino acids. Germline trimming cut 8 bases from V and 5 bases from J; bases unmatched to any gene: 7. Germline CDR1 is MRHNA and CDR2 is SNTAGT. The CDR3 spells CASLAGGQDEQYF. CDR3 sequence (DNA): TGTGCCAGCTTGGCGGGGGGGCAGGACGAGCAGTACTTC.

The genes are TRBV7-2 and TRBJ2-7; 7 bases match TRBD1. Germline-derived CDR1 and CDR2 are SGHTA and FQGNSA. The trim removed 3 bases at V and 2 bases at J, leaving 4 bases unmatched. The CDR3 runs 14 residues. DNA of the CDR3: TGTGCCAGCAGCTTGGGACAGATAACCTACGAGCAGTACTTC. Amino acids: CASSLGQITYEQYF.

V and J are TRBV30 and TRBJ1-2, with D possibly matching TRBD1 (5 bases). Germline values: CDR1 GTSNPN, CDR2 SVGIG (reference sequence). V was cut by 3 bases and J by 4 bases, with 15 bases left in between. The CDR3 is 14 amino acids. The CDR3, as DNA: TGTGCCTGGAGCTTAGGGCAGGGTAGCTATGGCTACACCTTC. Residues: CAWSLGQGSYGYTF. Using reference TRBV30 and TRBJ1-2 for the parts outside the CDR3, the full variable domain is SQTIHQWPATLVQPVGSPLSLECTVEGTSNPNLYWYRQAAGRGLQLLFYSVGIGQISSEVPQNLSASRPQDRQFILSSKKLLLSDSGFYLCAWSLGQGSYGYTFGSGTRLTVV.

The J gene is TRBJ1-1, the V gene TRBV18, with TRBD1 as a possible D gene (5 bases). V was pared by 6 bases and J by 7 bases, with 12 bases between. The V gene's germline CDR1 is KGHSH and CDR2 LQKENI. The CDR3 totals 12 residues. CDR3 loop: CASSAGGVEAFF. CDR3 bases: TGTGCCAGCTCCGCGGGGGGGGTTGAAGCTTTCTTT.